This TCR beta chain was sequenced during a study of cytotoxic CD8 clonotypes in ibrutinib-treated CLL. General observations from the study: Investigators sampled sustained-remission and progressing patients at differing times.

The V end lost 4 bases, the J end lost 2 bases, and 7 bases lay between the germline ends. This CDR3 is 13 amino acids long. CDR1 and CDR2 from the germline V gene are MGHDK and SYGVNS. As to this clone: Its antigen is unidentified.

Sequencing was performed with immunoSEQ multiplex PCR; in TCRdb, only in-frame clones are kept and a portion is missing. The sample records over 70,000 clones, roughly 84% being singletons. The sequence was obtained from a human donor with chronic lymphocytic leukemia. Specimen: PBMCs, collected before ibrutinib treatment. The rearrangement links TRBV25-1 to TRBJ2-3, with D maybe TRBD2 (5 bases). The CDR3, as DNA: TGTGCCAGCAGTGTTAGCGCCACAGATACGCAGTATTTT. Its protein is CASSVSATDTQYF.